This T cell receptor (beta chain) was captured in a study of blood T cell repertoires in COVID-19. Whole-study context: COVID-19 samples collected from the United States, Italy and Spain covered acute and convalescent phases. Sample material is recorded as cDNA or gDNA derived from T cells, B-cell-depleted T cells, or PBMCs.

Clones were read by immunoSEQ multiplex PCR, and TCRdb kept only the in-frame ones, dropping some. The sample has 70,000 or so clones; more than 70% are singletons. Unmatched junction bases numbered 5, after V lost 5 bases and J lost 5 bases. This CDR3 spans 13 amino acids. The germline CDR1 and CDR2 sequences are KGHSH and LQKENI. Sequenced input: peripheral blood. This clonotype was obtained from a woman older than 75 with active or convalescent COVID-19. The J gene is TRBJ1-2, the V gene TRBV18; 7 bases fit TRBD1. The CDR3 sequence: CASSADREYGYTF. The DNA of the CDR3 is TGTGCCAGCTCAGCCGACAGGGAGTATGGCTACACCTTC.